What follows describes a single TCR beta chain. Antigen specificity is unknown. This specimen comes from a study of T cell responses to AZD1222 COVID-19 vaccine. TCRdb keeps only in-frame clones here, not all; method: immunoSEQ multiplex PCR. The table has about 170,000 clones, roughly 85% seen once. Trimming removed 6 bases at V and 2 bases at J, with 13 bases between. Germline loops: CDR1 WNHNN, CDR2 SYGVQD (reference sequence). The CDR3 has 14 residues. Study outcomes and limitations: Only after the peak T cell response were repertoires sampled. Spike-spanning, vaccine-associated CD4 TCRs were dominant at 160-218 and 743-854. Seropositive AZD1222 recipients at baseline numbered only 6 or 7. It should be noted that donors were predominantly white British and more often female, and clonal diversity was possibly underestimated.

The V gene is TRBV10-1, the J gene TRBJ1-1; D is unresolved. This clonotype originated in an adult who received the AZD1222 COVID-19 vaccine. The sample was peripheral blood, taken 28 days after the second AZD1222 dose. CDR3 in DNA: TGCGCCAGCAGGAGTGGCGGGGAAAACACTGAAGCTTTCTTT. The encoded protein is CASRSGGENTEAFF.